This T cell receptor beta chain stems from a study of Ad26.COV2.S vaccination and SARS-CoV-2 variants. General study results and limits: Vaccinees displayed broader spike-specific TCR repertoires than placebo recipients.

Treatment meaning: 15 to 20 received Ad26.COV2.S at low or high dose, single or two shots; several received placebo; per-sample allocation not given. At day 63 after the first vaccine or placebo injection, samples were drawn. Generated by immunoSEQ multiplex PCR, the TCRdb table keeps only in-frame clones and is missing some. Counted here are hundreds of thousands of clones, roughly 84% occurring once; the ten biggest clones make up roughly 3.6%. The CDR3 extends over 16 amino acids. Germline V gene sequence: CDR1 LGHNA, CDR2 YNFKEQ. V trimming: 0 bases; J trimming: 5 bases; junction bases outside the gene matches: 4. With respect to this clone: What it binds is unknown.

This specimen was peripheral blood, taken in a trial of Ad26.COV2.S vaccine versus placebo. The J gene is TRBJ2-2, the V gene TRBV4-2, with 9 bases aligning to TRBD1. The clonotype was recovered from a person aged 18 to 65 who received the Ad26.COV2.S COVID-19 vaccine or a placebo. The CDR3, as DNA: TGTGCCAGCAGCCAAGATTCGACAGGGGGGACCGGGGAGCTGTTTTTT. This gives the protein CASSQDSTGGTGELFF.